The 2 T cell receptor beta chains below all came from one sample that was sequenced in a study of regulatory T cells in long-lasting Graves disease. Investigators prepared the TCR beta libraries by applying iRepertoire HTBI primers and Arm-PCR of CDR3 regions. TCRdb itself ran the multiplex PCR reads through MiXCR, one entry per CDR3 protein. Among roughly 560,000 distinct CDR3 sequences listed, more than 10% were seen once. Documented time point: newly diagnosed GD, antithyroid drugs for less than 3 months. TCR sequences were obtained from RNA taken from PBMCs. The same sample was also used in a study of T cells in Graves' hyperthyroidism and ophthalmopathy.

Material: peripheral blood mononuclear cells (PBMCs), obtained at new diagnosis, from a patient treated with antithyroid drugs. These receptors originate from a woman in her 30s with Graves disease.

In this sample, this clonotype turned up many times. The chain carries TRBV14 and TRBJ2-3; D gene ambiguous. CDR3 size: 14 residues. The germline gives CDR1 SGHDN, CDR2 FVKESK. Trimming pared 4 bases from V and 3 bases from J, leaving 11 bases between. CDR3 region: CASSPLWKTDTQYF. In DNA, the CDR3 is TGTGCCAGCAGCCCTCTTTGGAAGACAGATACGCAGTATTTT.

This clonotype was counted at least ten times. V gene TRBV28 combines with J gene TRBJ2-3; D not certain. The CDR3 runs 16 residues. CDR1 is MDHEN, CDR2 SYDVKM, per germline. Trimming cost V 3 bases and J 0 bases, with 13 bases left between them. The CDR3: CASSFLEVGSTDTQYF. CDR3 sequence (DNA): TGTGCCAGCAGTTTCCTTGAGGTCGGCAGCACAGATACGCAGTATTTT.